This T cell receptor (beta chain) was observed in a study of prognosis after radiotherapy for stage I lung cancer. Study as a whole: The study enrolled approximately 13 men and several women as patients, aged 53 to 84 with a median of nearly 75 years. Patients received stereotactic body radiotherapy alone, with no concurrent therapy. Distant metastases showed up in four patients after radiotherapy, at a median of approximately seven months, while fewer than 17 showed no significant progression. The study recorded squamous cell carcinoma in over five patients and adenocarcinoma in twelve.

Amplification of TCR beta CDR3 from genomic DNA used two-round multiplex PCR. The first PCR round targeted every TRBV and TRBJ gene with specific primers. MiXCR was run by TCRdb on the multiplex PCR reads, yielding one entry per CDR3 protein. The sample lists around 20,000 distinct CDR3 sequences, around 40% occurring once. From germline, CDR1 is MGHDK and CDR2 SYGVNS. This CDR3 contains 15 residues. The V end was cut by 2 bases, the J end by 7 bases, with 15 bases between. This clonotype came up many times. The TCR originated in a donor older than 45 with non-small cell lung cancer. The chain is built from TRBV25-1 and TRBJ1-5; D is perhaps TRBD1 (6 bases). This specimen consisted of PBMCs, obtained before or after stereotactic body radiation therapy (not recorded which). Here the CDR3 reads CASSEGGRINQPQHF. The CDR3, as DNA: TGTGCCAGCAGTGAAGGGGGGCGAATCAACCAGCCCCAGCATTTT.